The following is a TCR beta chain sequence with its context. Its antigen is currently unknown. V lost 9 bases, J lost 5 bases, and 20 bases lay in between. Looked up from germline, CDR1 is MNHNY and CDR2 is SVGAGI (reference sequence). This CDR3 has 15 amino acids. The record originates from a study of tumor-infiltrating lymphocytes in primary liver carcinoma. Across the study: Enrolled patients were male and female, aged 30 to 69 years.

Production of TCR beta cDNA used around 460 ng total RNA together with a constant-region primer. For TCR beta, libraries were produced by three nested multiplex PCR rounds using slightly modified ARM-PCR. TRBV1-TRBV30 forward primers paired with a C-beta reverse primer were used in the first two PCR rounds, which ran roughly 9 cycles each. TCRdb processed the multiplex PCR reads anew with MiXCR; each CDR3 protein has one entry. The sample lists roughly 120,000 distinct CDR3 sequences, 64% occurring once. Study findings and constraints: Tumor region pairs overlapped more than did tumor-adjacent and tumor-blood pairs.

The tissue used was unsorted bulk material of about 19-34 mg. RNA and DNA were co-extracted from it with the AllPrep DNA/RNA mini kit. Each individual tumor supplied samples from five separate regions. The rearrangement uses TRBV6-6 and TRBJ2-1, with D tentatively TRBD2 (6 bases). The sequence derives from a woman in her fifties or sixties with primary liver carcinoma and hepatitis B virus infection. Sequencing was carried out using liver tumor tissue from sampling region 3. The subset: tumor region T3, left-lateral pole. The CDR3, as DNA: TGTGCCAGGAACTCCCAGGGTGCGGGGAACAATGAGCAGTTCTTC. The encoded protein is CARNSQGAGNNEQFF.